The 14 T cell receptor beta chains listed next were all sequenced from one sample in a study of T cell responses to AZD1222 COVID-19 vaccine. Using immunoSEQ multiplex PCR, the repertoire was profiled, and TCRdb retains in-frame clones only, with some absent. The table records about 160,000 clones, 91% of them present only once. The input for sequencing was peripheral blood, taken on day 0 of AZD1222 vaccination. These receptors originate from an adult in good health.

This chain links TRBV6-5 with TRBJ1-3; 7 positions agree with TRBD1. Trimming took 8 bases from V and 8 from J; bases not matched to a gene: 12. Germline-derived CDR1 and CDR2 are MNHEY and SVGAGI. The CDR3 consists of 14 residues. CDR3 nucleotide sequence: TGTGCCAGCTCCACAGGGGATTCAAGGCACACCATATATTTT. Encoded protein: CASSTGDSRHTIYF.

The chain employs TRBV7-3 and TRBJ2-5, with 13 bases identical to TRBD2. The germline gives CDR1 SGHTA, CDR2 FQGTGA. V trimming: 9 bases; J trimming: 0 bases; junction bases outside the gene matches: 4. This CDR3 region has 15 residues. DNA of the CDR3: TGTGCCAGTGGGACTAGCGGGACGTACCAAGAGACCCAGTACTTC. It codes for CASGTSGTYQETQYF.

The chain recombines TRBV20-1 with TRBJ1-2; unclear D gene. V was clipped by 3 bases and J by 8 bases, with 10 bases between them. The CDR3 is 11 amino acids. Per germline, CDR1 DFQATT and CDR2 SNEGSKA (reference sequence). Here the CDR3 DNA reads TGCAGTGCTAGGGTAGGAGTCGGCTACACCTTC. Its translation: CSARVGVGYTF.

The CDR3 sequence is CASSAQGFNSPLHF. The CDR3 region has the DNA TGTGCCAGCAGCGCACAGGGTTTTAATTCACCCCTCCACTTT. The chain couples TRBV9 to TRBJ1-6, with a tentative D call TRBD1 (6 bases). The CDR3 runs 14 residues. The V and J ends lost 3 bases and 6 bases respectively, with 10 bases between them. Per germline, CDR1 SGDLS and CDR2 YYNGEE.

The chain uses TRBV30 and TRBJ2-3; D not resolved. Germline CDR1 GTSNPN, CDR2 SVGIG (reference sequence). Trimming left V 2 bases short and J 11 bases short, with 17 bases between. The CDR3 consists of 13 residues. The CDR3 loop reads CAWSPHGYGWQYF. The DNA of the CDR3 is TGTGCCTGGAGTCCGCATGGTTACGGTTGGCAGTATTTT. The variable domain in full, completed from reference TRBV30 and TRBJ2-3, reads SQTIHQWPATLVQPVGSPLSLECTVEGTSNPNLYWYRQAAGRGLQLLFYSVGIGQISSEVPQNLSASRPQDRQFILSSKKLLLSDSGFYLCAWSPHGYGWQYFGPGTRLTVL.

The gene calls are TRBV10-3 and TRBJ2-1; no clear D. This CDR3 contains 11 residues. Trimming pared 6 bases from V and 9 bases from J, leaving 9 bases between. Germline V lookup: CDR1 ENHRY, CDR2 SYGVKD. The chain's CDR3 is CAISLGSEQFF. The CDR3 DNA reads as TGTGCCATCAGCCTGGGAAGTGAGCAGTTCTTC.

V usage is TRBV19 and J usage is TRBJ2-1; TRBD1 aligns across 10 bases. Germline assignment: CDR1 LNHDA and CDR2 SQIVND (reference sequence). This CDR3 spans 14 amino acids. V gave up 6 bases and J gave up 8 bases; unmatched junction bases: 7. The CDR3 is CASRRQGAVYEQFF. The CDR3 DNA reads TGTGCCAGTAGGAGACAGGGGGCAGTCTATGAGCAGTTCTTC.

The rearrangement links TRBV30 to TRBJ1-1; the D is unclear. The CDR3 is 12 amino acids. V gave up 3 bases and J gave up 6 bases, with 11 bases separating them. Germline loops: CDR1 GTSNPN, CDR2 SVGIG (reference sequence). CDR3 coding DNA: TGTGCCTGGAGGTACAATGGGCCTGAAGCTTTCTTT. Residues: CAWRYNGPEAFF.

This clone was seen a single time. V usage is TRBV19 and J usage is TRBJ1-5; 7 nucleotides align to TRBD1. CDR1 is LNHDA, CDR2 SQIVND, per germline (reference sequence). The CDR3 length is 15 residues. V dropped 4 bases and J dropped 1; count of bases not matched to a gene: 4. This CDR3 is CASSTIQGSNQPQHF. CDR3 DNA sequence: TGTGCCAGTAGTACCATACAGGGGAGCAATCAGCCCCAGCATTTT.

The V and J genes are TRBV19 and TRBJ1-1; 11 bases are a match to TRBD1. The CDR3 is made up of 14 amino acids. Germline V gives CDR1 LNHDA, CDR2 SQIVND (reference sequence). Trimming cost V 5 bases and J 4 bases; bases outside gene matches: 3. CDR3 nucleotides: TGTGCCAGTAGTGGACAGGGGGCAAGCACTGAAGCTTTCTTT. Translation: CASSGQGASTEAFF.

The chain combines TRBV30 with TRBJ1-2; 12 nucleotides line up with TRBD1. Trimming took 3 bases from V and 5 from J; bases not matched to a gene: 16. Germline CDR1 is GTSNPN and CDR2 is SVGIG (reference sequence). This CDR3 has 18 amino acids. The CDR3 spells CAWSRLAGTGGAEYGYTF. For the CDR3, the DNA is TGTGCCTGGAGCCGCCTTGCCGGGACAGGGGGCGCAGAGTATGGCTACACCTTC.

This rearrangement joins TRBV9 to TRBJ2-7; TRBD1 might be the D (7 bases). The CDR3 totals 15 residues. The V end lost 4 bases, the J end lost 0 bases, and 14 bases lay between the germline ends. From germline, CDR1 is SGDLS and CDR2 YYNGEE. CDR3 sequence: CASSPGGTTSYEQYF. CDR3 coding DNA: TGTGCCAGCAGCCCAGGGGGGACAACCTCCTACGAGCAGTACTTC.

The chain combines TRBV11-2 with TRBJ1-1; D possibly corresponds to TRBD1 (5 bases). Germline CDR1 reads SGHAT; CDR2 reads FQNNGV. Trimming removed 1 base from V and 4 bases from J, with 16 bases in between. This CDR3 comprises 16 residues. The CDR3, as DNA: TGTGCCAGCAGCTTAGTTTCCCGCGGCGGGGGCACTGAAGCTTTCTTT. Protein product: CASSLVSRGGGTEAFF.

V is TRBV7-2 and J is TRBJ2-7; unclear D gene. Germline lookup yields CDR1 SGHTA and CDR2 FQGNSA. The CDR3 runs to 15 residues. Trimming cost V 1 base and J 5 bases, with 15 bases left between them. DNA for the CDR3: TGTGCCAGCAGCTTAGGTTGGAAGGGTCGGGACGAGCAGTACTTC. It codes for CASSLGWKGRDEQYF.